Each of the 11 T cell receptor beta chains below was sequenced from the same sample in a study of identical twins. TCRdb processed the 5' RACE reads anew with MiXCR; each CDR3 protein has one entry. The sample consists of over 500,000 distinct CDR3 sequences, 22% of them appearing once. These same data were also listed under a study on T cells expressing NK-cell markers.

The sequencing input was CD4+ T cells sorted from blood. Receptor source: a young woman in good health.

The chain couples TRBV6-2 or TRBV6-3 to TRBJ1-6; D ambiguous. V lost 4 bases to trimming and J lost 10 bases, with 11 bases between them. Germline lookup yields CDR1 MNHEY and CDR2 SVGEGT. This CDR3 comprises 13 residues. CDR3 sequence: CASSLQKPSPLHF. The CDR3 coding sequence is TGTGCCAGCAGTTTACAGAAGCCCTCACCCCTCCACTTT.

In its sample, this clonotype was seen a few times. This chain uses TRBV7-7 with TRBJ2-5; 9 bases are shared with TRBD1. The germline gives CDR1 SSHAT, CDR2 FNYEAQ (reference sequence). This CDR3 has 15 amino acids. J was trimmed by 5 bases and V by 4 bases; bases with no gene match: 8. This CDR3 is CASSSSGQGRETQYF. The CDR3 DNA follows: TGTGCCAGCAGCTCTTCGGGACAGGGTCGGGAGACCCAGTACTTC.

The table lists this clonotype with a few counts. The chain combines TRBV21-1 with TRBJ2-7; the table gives TRBD1 as D, unverified against the DNA. TRBV21-1 is assigned pseudogene status. CDR3 length: 16 residues. The CDR3 here is CASSKPRREDCYEQYF. CDR3 DNA sequence: TGTGCCAGCAGCAAACCCCGCAGGGAAGACTGTTACGAGCAGTACTTC.

V usage is TRBV3-1 and J usage is TRBJ1-5; D gene uncertain. This CDR3 region has 13 residues. CDR1 and CDR2 from the germline V gene are LGHDT and YNNKEL (reference sequence). V lost 4 bases and J lost 4, with 8 bases in between. The CDR3 nucleotides are TGTGCCAGCAGCCGATCACAGAATCAGCCCCAGCATTTT. As protein: CASSRSQNQPQHF.

The chain has TRBV20-1 and TRBJ2-5; D is unresolved. The CDR3 extends over 12 amino acids. The V gene lost 6 bases and the J gene lost 4 bases, with 12 bases spanning the gap. Germline V gene sequence: CDR1 DFQATT, CDR2 SNEGSKA (reference sequence). CDR3 in amino acids: CSAYSTGETQYF. CDR3 bases: TGCAGTGCCTATTCCACGGGAGAGACCCAGTACTTC.

This clonotype has just a few counts. The chain has TRBV10-3 and TRBJ2-7, with D unclear. Deletions cut 6 bases from V and 4 bases from J, with 10 bases between. Per germline, CDR1 ENHRY and CDR2 SYGVKD. The CDR3 covers 12 residues. The CDR3 sequence is CAIRGLAYEQYF. The CDR3 nucleotides are TGTGCCATCAGAGGGCTCGCGTACGAGCAGTACTTC.

This clonotype was observed a handful of times. V and J are TRBV7-9 and TRBJ2-5; 7 bases match TRBD2. Trimming removed 5 bases from V and 4 bases from J; junction bases left unmatched: 4. Germline V gene data show CDR1 as SEHNR and CDR2 as FQNEAQ (reference sequence). The CDR3 runs to 13 residues. Written as DNA, the CDR3 is TGTGCCAGCAGCCAAAGCGGGACAGAGACCCAGTACTTC. Its protein is CASSQSGTETQYF.

The chain recombines TRBV5-6 with TRBJ2-4; D is undetermined. Trimming cost V 1 base and J 9 bases, with 5 bases left between them. Germline V gene lookup returns CDR1 SGHDT and CDR2 YYEEEE. There are 11 residues in the CDR3. The CDR3 region is CASSLTGIQYF. In nucleotides, the CDR3 is TGTGCCAGCAGCTTGACCGGCATTCAGTACTTC. Complete variable domain (other parts from reference TRBV5-6 and TRBJ2-4): DAGVTQSPTHLIKTRGQQVTLRCSPKSGHDTVSWYQQALGQGPQFIFQYYEEEERQRGNFPDRFSGHQFPNYSSELNVNALLLGDSALYLCASSLTGIQYFGAGTRLSVL.

The table lists this clonotype with a few counts. V and J are TRBV7-9 and TRBJ2-1; possible D gene TRBD1, 6 bases. Trimming removed 6 bases from V and 0 bases from J, with 15 bases in between. The CDR3 contains 16 residues. Germline V CDR1 and CDR2: SEHNR, FQNEAQ (reference sequence). The CDR3 spells CASRPGTHTSYNEQFF. CDR3 nucleotide sequence: TGTGCCAGCAGACCCGGGACACACACCTCCTACAATGAGCAGTTCTTC.

This clonotype has at least ten counts. This rearrangement joins TRBV20-1 to TRBJ1-1; maybe TRBD1 (5 bases). V was shortened by 3 bases and J by 0 bases, with 8 bases between the two germline ends. CDR1 is DFQATT, CDR2 SNEGSKA, per germline (reference sequence). The length of the CDR3 is 13 residues. DNA of the CDR3: TGCAGTGCTAGTAGGGGCCTGAACACTGAAGCTTTCTTT. Its protein is CSASRGLNTEAFF.

The rearrangement joins TRBV6-1 to TRBJ2-7; 8 bases map to TRBD1. The CDR3 totals 14 residues. Trimming removed 7 bases from V and 2 bases from J; junction bases left unmatched: 7. Germline V gene data show CDR1 as MNHNS and CDR2 as SASEGT. The CDR3 sequence is CASTTVGQAYEQYF. The CDR3 nucleotides are TGTGCCAGCACCACTGTGGGACAGGCCTACGAGCAGTACTTC.